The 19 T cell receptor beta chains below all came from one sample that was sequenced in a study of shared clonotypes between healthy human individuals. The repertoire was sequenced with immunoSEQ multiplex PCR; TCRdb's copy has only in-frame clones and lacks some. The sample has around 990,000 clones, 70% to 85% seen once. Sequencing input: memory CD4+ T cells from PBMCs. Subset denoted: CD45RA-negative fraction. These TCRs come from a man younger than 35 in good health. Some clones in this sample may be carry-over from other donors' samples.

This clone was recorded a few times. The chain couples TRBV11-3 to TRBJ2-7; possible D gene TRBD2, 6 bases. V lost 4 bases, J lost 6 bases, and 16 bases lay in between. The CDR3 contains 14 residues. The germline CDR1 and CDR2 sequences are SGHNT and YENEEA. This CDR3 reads CASSYGRLGGEQYF. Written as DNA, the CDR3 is TGTGCCAGCAGCTACGGTAGATTGGGGGGCGAGCAGTACTTC.

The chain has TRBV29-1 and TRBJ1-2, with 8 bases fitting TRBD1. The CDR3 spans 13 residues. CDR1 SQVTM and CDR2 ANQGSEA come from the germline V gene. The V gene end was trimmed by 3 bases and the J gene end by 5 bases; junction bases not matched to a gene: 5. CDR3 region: CSVEAGTGYGYTF. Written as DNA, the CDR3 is TGCAGCGTTGAGGCCGGGACAGGATATGGCTACACCTTC.

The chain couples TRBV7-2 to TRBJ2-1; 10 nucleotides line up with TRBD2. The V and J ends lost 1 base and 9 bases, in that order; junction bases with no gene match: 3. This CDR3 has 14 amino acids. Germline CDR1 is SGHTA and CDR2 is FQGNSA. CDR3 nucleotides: TGTGCCAGCAGCTTAGTGGGGACTAGCGTTGAGCAGTTCTTC. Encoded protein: CASSLVGTSVEQFF.

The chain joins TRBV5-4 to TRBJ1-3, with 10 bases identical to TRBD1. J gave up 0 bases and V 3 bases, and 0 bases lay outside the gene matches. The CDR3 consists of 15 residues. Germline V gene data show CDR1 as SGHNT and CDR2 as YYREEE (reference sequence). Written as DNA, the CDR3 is TGTGCCAGCAGCTGGGACAGGGGCTCTGGAAACACCATATATTTT. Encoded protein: CASSWDRGSGNTIYF.

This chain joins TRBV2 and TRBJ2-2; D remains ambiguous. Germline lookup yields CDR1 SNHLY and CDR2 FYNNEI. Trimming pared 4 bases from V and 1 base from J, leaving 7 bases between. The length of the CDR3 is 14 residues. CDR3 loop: CASSVNRNTGELFF. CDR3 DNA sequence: TGTGCCAGCAGTGTCAACAGGAACACCGGGGAGCTGTTTTTT.

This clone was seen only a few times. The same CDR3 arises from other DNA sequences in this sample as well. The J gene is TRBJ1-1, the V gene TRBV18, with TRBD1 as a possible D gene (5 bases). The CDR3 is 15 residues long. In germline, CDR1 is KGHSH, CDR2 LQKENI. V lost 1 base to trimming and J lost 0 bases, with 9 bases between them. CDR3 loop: CASSPLGLLNTEAFF. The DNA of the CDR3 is TGTGCCAGCTCACCACTGGGACTTTTGAACACTGAAGCTTTCTTT.

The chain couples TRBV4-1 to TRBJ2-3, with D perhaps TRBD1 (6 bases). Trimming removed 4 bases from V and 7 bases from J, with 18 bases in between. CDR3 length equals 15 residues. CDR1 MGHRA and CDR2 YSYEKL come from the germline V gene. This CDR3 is CASSRLGTPLNTQYF. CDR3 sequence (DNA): TGCGCCAGCAGCCGATTAGGGACACCCCTAAATACGCAGTATTTT.

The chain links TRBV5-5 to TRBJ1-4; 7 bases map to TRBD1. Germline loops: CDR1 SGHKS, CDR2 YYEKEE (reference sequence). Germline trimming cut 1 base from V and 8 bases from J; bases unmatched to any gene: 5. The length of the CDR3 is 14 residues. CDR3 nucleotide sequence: TGTGCCAGCAGCTTGAGACAGGGTCGAGAAAAACTGTTTTTT. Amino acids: CASSLRQGREKLFF.

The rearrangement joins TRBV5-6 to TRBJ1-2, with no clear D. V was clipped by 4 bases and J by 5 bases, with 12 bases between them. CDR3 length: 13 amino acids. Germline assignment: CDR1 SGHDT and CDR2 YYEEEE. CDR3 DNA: TGTGCCAGCAGCGCACACAGAGGTTATGGCTACACCTTC. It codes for CASSAHRGYGYTF.

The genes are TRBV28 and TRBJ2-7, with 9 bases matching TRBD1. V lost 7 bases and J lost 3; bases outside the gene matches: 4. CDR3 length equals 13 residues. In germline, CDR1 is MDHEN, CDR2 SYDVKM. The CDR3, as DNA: TGTGCCAGCACAGGACAGGGGATCTACGAGCAGTACTTC. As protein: CASTGQGIYEQYF.

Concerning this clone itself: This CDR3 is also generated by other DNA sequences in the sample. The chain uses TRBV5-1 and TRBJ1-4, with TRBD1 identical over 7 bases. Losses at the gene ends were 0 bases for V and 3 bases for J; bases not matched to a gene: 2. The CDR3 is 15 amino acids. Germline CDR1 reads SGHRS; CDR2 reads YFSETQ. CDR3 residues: CASSLVGTANEKLFF. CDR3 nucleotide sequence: TGCGCCAGCAGCTTGGTAGGGACAGCTAATGAAAAACTGTTTTTT.

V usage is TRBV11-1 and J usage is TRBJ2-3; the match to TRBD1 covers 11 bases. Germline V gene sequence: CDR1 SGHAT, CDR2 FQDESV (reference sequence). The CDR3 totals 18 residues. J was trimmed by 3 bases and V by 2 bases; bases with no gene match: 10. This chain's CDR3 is CASSLSDRGPLKTDTQYF. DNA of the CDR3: TGTGCCAGCAGCTTATCGGACAGGGGGCCCCTCAAAACAGATACGCAGTATTTT. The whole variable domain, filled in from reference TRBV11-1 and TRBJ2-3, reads EAEVAQSPRYKITEKSQAVAFWCDPISGHATLYWYRQILGQGPELLVQFQDESVVDDSQLPKDRFSAERLKGVDSTLKIQPAELGDSAMYLCASSLSDRGPLKTDTQYFGPGTRLTVL.

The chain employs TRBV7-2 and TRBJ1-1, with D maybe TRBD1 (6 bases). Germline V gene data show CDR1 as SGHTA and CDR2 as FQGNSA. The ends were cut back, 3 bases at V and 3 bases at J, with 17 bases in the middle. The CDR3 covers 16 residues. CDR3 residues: CASSFGQPGQYTEAFF. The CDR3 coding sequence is TGTGCCAGCAGCTTTGGCCAACCGGGACAATACACTGAAGCTTTCTTT. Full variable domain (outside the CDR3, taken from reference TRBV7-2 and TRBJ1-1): GAGVSQSPSNKVTEKGKDVELRCDPISGHTALYWYRQSLGQGLEFLIYFQGNSAPDKSGLPSDRFSAERTGGSVSTLTIQRTQQEDSAVYLCASSFGQPGQYTEAFFGQGTRLTVV.

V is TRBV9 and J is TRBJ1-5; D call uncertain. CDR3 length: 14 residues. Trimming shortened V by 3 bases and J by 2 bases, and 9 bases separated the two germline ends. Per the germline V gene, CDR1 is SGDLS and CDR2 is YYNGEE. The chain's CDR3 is CASSGFGGNQPQHF. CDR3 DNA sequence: TGTGCCAGCAGCGGTTTCGGGGGCAATCAGCCCCAGCATTTT.

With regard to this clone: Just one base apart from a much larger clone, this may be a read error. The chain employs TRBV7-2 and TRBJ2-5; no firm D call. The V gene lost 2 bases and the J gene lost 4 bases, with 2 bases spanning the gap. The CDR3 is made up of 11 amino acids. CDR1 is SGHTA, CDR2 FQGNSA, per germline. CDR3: CASSLTETQYF. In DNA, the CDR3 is TGTGCCAGCAGCTTAACAGAGACCCAGTACTTC. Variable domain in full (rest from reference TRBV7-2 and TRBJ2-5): GAGVSQSPSNKVTEKGKDVELRCDPISGHTALYWYRQSLGQGLEFLIYFQGNSAPDKSGLPSDRFSAERTGGSVSTLTIQRTQQEDSAVYLCASSLTETQYFGPGTRLLVL.

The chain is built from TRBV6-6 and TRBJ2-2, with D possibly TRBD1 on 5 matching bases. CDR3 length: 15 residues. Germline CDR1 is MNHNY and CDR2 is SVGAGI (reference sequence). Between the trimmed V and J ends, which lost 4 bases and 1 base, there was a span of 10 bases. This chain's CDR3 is CASSSHDRNTGELFF. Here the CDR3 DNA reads TGTGCCAGCAGTTCTCATGACAGGAACACCGGGGAGCTGTTTTTT.

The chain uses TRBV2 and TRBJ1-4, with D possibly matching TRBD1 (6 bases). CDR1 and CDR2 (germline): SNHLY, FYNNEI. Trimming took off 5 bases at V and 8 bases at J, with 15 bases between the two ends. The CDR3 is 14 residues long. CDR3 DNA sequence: TGTGCCAGCAGTTGGGGGCCGGGTAAGGAAAAACTGTTTTTT. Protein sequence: CASSWGPGKEKLFF.

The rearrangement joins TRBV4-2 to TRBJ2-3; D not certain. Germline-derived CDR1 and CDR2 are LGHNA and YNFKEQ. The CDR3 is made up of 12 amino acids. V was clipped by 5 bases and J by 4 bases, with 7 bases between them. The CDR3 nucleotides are TGTGCCAGCAGCGACTTAGCAGATACGCAGTATTTT. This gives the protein CASSDLADTQYF.

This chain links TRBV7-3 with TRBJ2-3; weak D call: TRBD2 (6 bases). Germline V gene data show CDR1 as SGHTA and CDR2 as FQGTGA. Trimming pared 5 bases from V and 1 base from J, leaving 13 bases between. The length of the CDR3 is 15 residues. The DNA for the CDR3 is TGTGCCAGCAGCCTTGGAGGGAGCGGCACAGATACGCAGTATTTT. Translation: CASSLGGSGTDTQYF.